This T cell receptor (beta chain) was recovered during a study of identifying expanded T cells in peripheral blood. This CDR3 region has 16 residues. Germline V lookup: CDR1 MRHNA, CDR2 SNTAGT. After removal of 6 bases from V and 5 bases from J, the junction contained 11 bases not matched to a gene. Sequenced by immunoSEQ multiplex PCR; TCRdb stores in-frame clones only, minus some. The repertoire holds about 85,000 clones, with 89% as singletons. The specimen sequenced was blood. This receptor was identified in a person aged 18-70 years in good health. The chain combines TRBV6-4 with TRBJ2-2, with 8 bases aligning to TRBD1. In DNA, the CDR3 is TGTGCCAGCAGAGCCCCCGGGACAGGCGGGACCGGGGAGCTGTTTTTT. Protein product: CASRAPGTGGTGELFF.